Listed here are 32 T cell receptor beta chains from one sample, sequenced in a study of OX40 agonist ivuxolimab in advanced cancers. Assay: immunoSEQ multiplex PCR; the TCRdb copy retains only in-frame clones and omits some. The sample comprises around 83,000 clones, 91% of which are singletons, and 2.3% rests with the top ten. The sample here was CD4+ or CD8+ T cells sorted from blood, taken in a trial of the OX40 agonist ivuxolimab. These receptors came from an adult with an advanced solid tumor such as melanoma, head and neck, liver or kidney cancer.

The V call is TRBV2, the J call TRBJ2-7; TRBD2 aligns across 7 bases. Germline lookup yields CDR1 SNHLY and CDR2 FYNNEI. J was trimmed by 3 bases and V by 4 bases; bases with no gene match: 6. This CDR3 comprises 14 residues. The CDR3 DNA reads as TGTGCCAGCAGTGTAACTAGCGAGAGCTACGAGCAGTACTTC. Translated, it gives CASSVTSESYEQYF.

This rearrangement joins TRBV30 to TRBJ2-7; tentatively, D is TRBD2 (5 bases). The V and J ends lost 1 base and 4 bases respectively, with 11 bases between them. Germline CDR1 GTSNPN, CDR2 SVGIG (reference sequence). The CDR3 sequence is 13 residues long. The CDR3 protein is CAWSGSSGYEQYF. CDR3 sequence (DNA): TGTGCCTGGAGTGGGAGCTCGGGGTACGAGCAGTACTTC.

This chain connects TRBV5-5 to TRBJ1-5; D unresolved. The germline V and J ends were trimmed by 4 bases and 3 bases, with 14 bases remaining between them. The CDR3 sequence is 15 residues long. Germline CDR1 and CDR2: SGHKS and YYEKEE (reference sequence). The CDR3 here is CASSPATGVNQPQHF. In nucleotides, the CDR3 is TGTGCCAGCAGCCCAGCGACGGGTGTCAATCAGCCCCAGCATTTT. Supplemented by reference TRBV5-5 and TRBJ1-5, the full variable domain reads DAGVTQSPTHLIKTRGQQVTLRCSPISGHKSVSWYQQVLGQGPQFIFQYYEKEERGRGNFPDRFSARQFPNYSSELNVNALLLGDSALYLCASSPATGVNQPQHFGDGTRLSIL.

This clone was counted only a few times. The J gene is TRBJ1-1, the V gene TRBV30; 7 nucleotides match TRBD1. Germline trimming cut 2 bases from V and 10 bases from J; bases unmatched to any gene: 7. The CDR3 loop spans 12 amino acids. The germline V gene has CDR1 GTSNPN and CDR2 SVGIG (reference sequence). CDR3 sequence reads: CAWSLDRVVAFF. Written as DNA, the CDR3 is TGTGCCTGGAGTTTAGACAGGGTAGTAGCTTTCTTT.

The rearrangement uses TRBV7-3 and TRBJ1-3, with D possibly being TRBD1 (5 bases). The germline V gene encodes CDR1 SGHTA and CDR2 FQGTGA. Trimming stripped 5 bases from V and 0 bases from J, with 14 bases between. This CDR3 is built from 16 residues. This chain's CDR3 is CASSPGGTSSGNTIYF. CDR3 coding DNA: TGTGCCAGCAGCCCCGGCGGGACTAGCTCTGGAAACACCATATATTTT. Combining the CDR3 with reference TRBV7-3 and TRBJ1-3 gives the whole variable domain GAGVSQTPSNKVTEKGKYVELRCDPISGHTALYWYRQSLGQGPEFLIYFQGTGAADDSGLPNDRFFAVRPEGSVSTLKIQRTERGDSAVYLCASSPGGTSSGNTIYFGEGSWLTVV.

The chain joins TRBV19 to TRBJ2-1; 9 nucleotides line up with TRBD2. V shed 6 bases and J 9 bases; nucleotides not matched to a gene: 12. The germline V gene has CDR1 LNHDA and CDR2 SQIVND (reference sequence). The CDR3 has 15 residues. As DNA, the CDR3 is TGTGCCAGTAGAAGGCGGGAGGGCCCCCACACTGAGCAGTTCTTC. Translated, it gives CASRRREGPHTEQFF.

This clone was recorded once. This chain links TRBV2 with TRBJ1-3, with D hard to call. The ends were cut back, 5 bases at V and 1 base at J, with 18 bases in the middle. Germline V gives CDR1 SNHLY, CDR2 FYNNEI. The CDR3 consists of 17 residues. In DNA form, the CDR3 reads TGTGCCAGCAGTATCCTGATTTCTTACCTTTCTGGAAACACCATATATTTT. It is translated as CASSILISYLSGNTIYF.

The rearrangement uses TRBV5-1 and TRBJ2-3; D gene unclear. The CDR3 extends over 14 amino acids. Germline loops: CDR1 SGHRS, CDR2 YFSETQ. V dropped 2 bases and J dropped 1 base, with 8 bases sitting between them. CDR3 in amino acids: CASSLRQGTDTQYF. In DNA, the CDR3 is TGCGCCAGCAGCTTAAGGCAGGGCACAGATACGCAGTATTTT.

The table lists this clone with a count of one. This sequence joins TRBV11-2 and TRBJ2-7, with no clear D. This CDR3 is built from 15 residues. V was shortened by 5 bases and J by 2 bases, with 16 bases between the two germline ends. Germline V gives CDR1 SGHAT, CDR2 FQNNGV. As DNA, the CDR3 is TGTGCCAGCAGCGCCCAAATGGACGCGGCCTACGAGCAGTACTTC. Protein sequence: CASSAQMDAAYEQYF.

Here the CDR3 DNA reads TGTGCCAGCCTCCCCGAAAGGGGGGGGGCTTTCTTT. Its protein product is CASLPERGGAFF. The chain is built from TRBV7-8 and TRBJ1-1; D might be TRBD1 (6 bases). This CDR3 is built from 12 residues. V was shortened by 8 bases and J by 11 bases, with 18 bases between the two germline ends. The germline gives CDR1 SGHVS, CDR2 FQNEAQ. Based on the CDR3 plus reference TRBV7-8 and TRBJ1-1, the full variable domain is GAGVSQSPRYKVAKRGQDVALRCDPISGHVSLFWYQQALGQGPEFLTYFQNEAQLDKSGLPSDRFFAERPEGSVSTLKIQRTQQEDSAVYLCASLPERGGAFFGQGTRLTVV.

A remark on this clone: Other DNA sequences in this sample translate to the same CDR3. The V and J genes are TRBV7-2 and TRBJ2-2; 7 nucleotides align to TRBD1. J lost 0 bases, V lost 2 bases, and 3 bases had no gene match. Per the germline V gene, CDR1 is SGHTA and CDR2 is FQGNSA. There are 16 residues in the CDR3. The CDR3 spells CASSLTGTANTGELFF. The CDR3 nucleotides read TGTGCCAGCAGCTTAACCGGGACAGCGAACACCGGGGAGCTGTTTTTT.

The J gene is TRBJ2-7, the V gene TRBV5-1; 7 nucleotides align to TRBD1. CDR3 size: 12 residues. Trimming at V came to 5 bases and at J to 6 bases, leaving 5 bases not matched to a gene. CDR1 is SGHRS, CDR2 YFSETQ, per germline. The CDR3 is CASSQGQREQYF. The CDR3 DNA reads as TGCGCCAGCAGTCAGGGACAGCGCGAGCAGTACTTC. Full variable domain (rest looked up from reference TRBV5-1 and TRBJ2-7): KAGVTQTPRYLIKTRGQQVTLSCSPISGHRSVSWYQQTPGQGLQFLFEYFSETQRNKGNFPGRFSGRQFSNSRSEMNVSTLELGDSALYLCASSQGQREQYFGPGTRLTVT.

The chain uses TRBV27 and TRBJ2-7; D gene unclear. This CDR3 is built from 14 residues. V dropped 5 bases and J dropped 0 bases, with 11 bases sitting between them. Germline loops: CDR1 MNHEY, CDR2 SMNVEV (reference sequence). This chain's CDR3 is CASSLYITSYEQYF. CDR3 nucleotide sequence: TGTGCCAGCAGTCTGTACATCACCTCCTACGAGCAGTACTTC.

The gene calls are TRBV18 and TRBJ2-3, with 9 nucleotides matching TRBD2. There are 19 residues in the CDR3. Germline CDR1 and CDR2: KGHSH and LQKENI. V was pared by 1 base and J by 0 bases, with 11 bases of the junction left unmatched. The CDR3 bases are TGTGCCAGCTCACCACTGGTCCTAGCGGGGCAAACTAGCACAGATACGCAGTATTTT. This translates into CASSPLVLAGQTSTDTQYF.

The CDR3 sequence is CASSVAGVNEQFF. The CDR3 bases are TGTGCCAGCAGTGTAGCGGGGGTCAATGAGCAGTTCTTC. J is TRBJ2-1 and V is TRBV6-5; TRBD2 matches 9 bases. The CDR3 is 13 residues long. After removal of 5 bases from V and 6 bases from J, the junction contained 2 bases not matched to a gene. CDR1 is MNHEY and CDR2 is SVGAGI in the germline V gene.

V is TRBV7-2 and J is TRBJ2-3, with 8 bases fitting TRBD2. V trimming: 6 bases; J trimming: 1 base; junction bases outside the gene matches: 12. Germline CDR1 and CDR2: SGHTA and FQGNSA. The CDR3 is made up of 17 amino acids. This CDR3 is CASRNKAGGWGTDTQYF. The CDR3 DNA sequence: TGTGCCAGCAGAAATAAGGCGGGGGGTTGGGGCACAGATACGCAGTATTTT.

This chain joins TRBV19 and TRBJ2-5; D may be TRBD1 (6 bases). The CDR3 has 14 amino acids. CDR1 and CDR2 from the germline V gene are LNHDA and SQIVND (reference sequence). V dropped 5 bases and J dropped 2 bases, with 12 bases sitting between them. The CDR3 bases are TGTGCCAGTAGTCACCAGGGGAAACAAGAGACCCAGTACTTC. It codes for CASSHQGKQETQYF.

V gene TRBV2 combines with J gene TRBJ2-2; the match to TRBD1 covers 9 bases. Germline V lookup: CDR1 SNHLY, CDR2 FYNNEI. CDR3 size: 14 residues. V trimming: 7 bases; J trimming: 5 bases; junction bases outside the gene matches: 5. The CDR3 sequence is CASNRGRGTGELFF. CDR3 DNA sequence: TGTGCCAGCAACAGGGGGCGAGGTACCGGGGAGCTGTTTTTT. Full variable domain (remainder filled in from reference TRBV2 and TRBJ2-2): EPEVTQTPSHQVTQMGQEVILRCVPISNHLYFYWYRQILGQKVEFLVSFYNNEISEKSEIFDDQFSVERPDGSNFTLKIRSTKLEDSAMYFCASNRGRGTGELFFGEGSRLTVL.

The gene calls are TRBV6-6 and TRBJ2-3; 13 bases map to TRBD2. CDR3 size: 15 residues. The V gene's germline CDR1 is MNHNY and CDR2 SVGAGI (reference sequence). The junction had 5 bases not matched to a gene; V was cut back by 6 bases and J by 5 bases. CDR3: CASRGTSGMEDTQYF. Here the CDR3 DNA reads TGTGCCAGCAGAGGGACTAGCGGGATGGAAGATACGCAGTATTTT.

This rearrangement joins TRBV5-6 to TRBJ1-1; 8 bases are a match to TRBD1. There are 14 residues in the CDR3. V lost 4 bases and J lost 3; bases outside the gene matches: 5. Germline V CDR1 and CDR2: SGHDT, YYEEEE. The CDR3 sequence is CASSRGQGYTEAFF. The CDR3 DNA sequence: TGTGCCAGCAGCCGCGGACAGGGCTACACTGAAGCTTTCTTT.

The chain is built from TRBV11-3 and TRBJ1-1; tentative D call: TRBD1 (5 bases). The CDR3 extends over 15 amino acids. Germline CDR1 SGHNT, CDR2 YENEEA. Trimming pared 2 bases from V and 4 bases from J, leaving 14 bases between. The DNA of the CDR3 is TGTGCCAGCAGCTTATCGCAGGGCCGGGGCACTGAAGCTTTCTTT. It is translated as CASSLSQGRGTEAFF.

This clone occurred once. The rearrangement links TRBV7-2 to TRBJ1-1; the D gene is possibly TRBD1 (6 bases). Trimming left V 5 bases short and J 4 bases short, with 17 bases between. The length of the CDR3 is 15 residues. CDR1 is SGHTA and CDR2 is FQGNSA in the germline V gene. The CDR3 DNA is TGTGCCAGCAGCCCTACAGGGTTCTCAGGCACTGAAGCTTTCTTT. Its translation: CASSPTGFSGTEAFF.

The chain combines TRBV29-1 with TRBJ2-3; 8 nucleotides agree with TRBD1. Losses at the gene ends were 6 bases for V and 6 bases for J; bases not matched to a gene: 5. Germline assignment: CDR1 SQVTM and CDR2 ANQGSEA. CDR3 size: 12 residues. This chain's CDR3 is CSVRTGTDTQYF. The CDR3 nucleotides are TGCAGCGTCAGGACAGGGACCGATACGCAGTATTTT.

The V gene is TRBV18, the J gene TRBJ2-2, with D uncertain. There are 12 residues in the CDR3. Germline V CDR1 and CDR2: KGHSH, LQKENI. The V and J ends lost 2 bases and 5 bases respectively, with 3 bases between them. In DNA form, the CDR3 reads TGTGCCAGCTCACCAGGGACCGGGGAGCTGTTTTTT. It is translated as CASSPGTGELFF.

The chain combines TRBV28 with TRBJ1-4; D gene uncertain. CDR1 and CDR2 from the germline V gene are MDHEN and SYDVKM. The CDR3 sequence is 14 residues long. Trimming took off 6 bases at V and 7 bases at J, with 15 bases between the two ends. The CDR3 DNA sequence: TGTGCCAGCAGAACGGGAGGGTCTGGTGAAAAACTGTTTTTT. Translated: CASRTGGSGEKLFF.

The genes are TRBV4-1 and TRBJ1-2, with D unresolved. Germline V lookup: CDR1 MGHRA, CDR2 YSYEKL. The CDR3 consists of 14 residues. V was cut by 0 bases and J by 4 bases, with 9 bases left in between. The CDR3 is CASSQEAQLYGYTF. The CDR3 DNA sequence: TGCGCCAGCAGCCAAGAGGCCCAGCTCTATGGCTACACCTTC.

The chain recombines TRBV5-1 with TRBJ1-2; 8 bases are a match to TRBD1. The CDR3 is 16 amino acids. CDR1 is SGHRS and CDR2 is YFSETQ in the germline V gene. V was pared by 0 bases and J by 4 bases, with 8 bases of the junction left unmatched. The CDR3 protein is CASSLEPGQAGYGYTF. CDR3 nucleotides: TGCGCCAGCAGCTTGGAGCCGGGACAGGCGGGCTATGGCTACACCTTC.

V usage is TRBV2 and J usage is TRBJ2-6; 7 nucleotides align to TRBD1. The CDR3 has 16 amino acids. In germline, CDR1 is SNHLY, CDR2 FYNNEI. The ends lost 6 bases at V and 0 bases at J; junction bases unmatched: 5. CDR3 coding DNA: TGTGCCAGCAGAGGGACAGTCCTCTCTGGGGCCAACGTCCTGACTTTC. Translated: CASRGTVLSGANVLTF.

The CDR3 protein is CASSPLAGGSGELFF. CDR3 in DNA: TGCGCCAGCAGTCCGCTGGCGGGAGGCTCCGGGGAGCTGTTTTTT. The chain employs TRBV5-1 and TRBJ2-2; 8 nucleotides align to TRBD2. Trimming at V came to 5 bases and at J to 6 bases, leaving 9 bases not matched to a gene. The CDR3 is 15 amino acids. Germline-derived CDR1 and CDR2 are SGHRS and YFSETQ. Supplemented by reference TRBV5-1 and TRBJ2-2, the full variable domain reads KAGVTQTPRYLIKTRGQQVTLSCSPISGHRSVSWYQQTPGQGLQFLFEYFSETQRNKGNFPGRFSGRQFSNSRSEMNVSTLELGDSALYLCASSPLAGGSGELFFGEGSRLTVL.

V usage is TRBV2 and J usage is TRBJ2-6; TRBD2 agrees at 15 bases. The ends lost 7 bases at V and 3 bases at J; junction bases unmatched: 10. There are 19 residues in the CDR3. Germline-derived CDR1 and CDR2 are SNHLY and FYNNEI. CDR3 nucleotide sequence: TGTGCCAGCAATCGGGGGACTAGCGGGAGGCTCGGTGGGGCCAACGTCCTGACTTTC. Protein product: CASNRGTSGRLGGANVLTF.

J is TRBJ1-1 and V is TRBV5-6, with a weak D call TRBD1 (5 bases). V dropped 3 bases and J dropped 0 bases, with 12 bases sitting between them. The CDR3 is made up of 15 amino acids. Germline assignment: CDR1 SGHDT and CDR2 YYEEEE. For the CDR3, the DNA is TGTGCCAGCAGCTGGGGGAGACAGATGAACACTGAAGCTTTCTTT. This codes for CASSWGRQMNTEAFF.

The rearrangement links TRBV27 to TRBJ2-5; tentatively, D is TRBD2 (7 bases). Germline CDR1 and CDR2: MNHEY and SMNVEV (reference sequence). The CDR3 runs 13 residues. V was trimmed by 4 bases and J by 5 bases, leaving 11 bases between them. CDR3 DNA: TGTGCCAGCAGTTGGGGGGGCCGGGAGACCCAGTACTTC. This translates into CASSWGGRETQYF.